The following is a T cell receptor beta chain sequence with its context. Its matching antigen is unknown. Relative to the germline gene, one junction end is altered; a read error may explain this. This entry is derived from a study of glioma-infiltrating T cells. Points from the study as a whole: Non-neoplastic patients had below-expected tissue-blood divergence, while all gliomas exceeded expectation. Only very few CDR3 sequences appeared in both tissue and blood.

Amplification of TCR alpha and beta CDR3 regions from RNA used iRepertoire nested multiplex PCR. For one-step reverse transcription and amplification, 100-400 ng of tissue mRNA or PBMC total RNA was used. Each CDR3 protein is one row after TCRdb ran MiXCR on the multiplex PCR reads. Altogether approximately 110,000 distinct CDR3 sequences are present, roughly 23% being singletons, with the ten largest covering 13% to 15%. Germline CDR1 reads SGHTA; CDR2 reads FQGNSA. The CDR3 covers 18 residues. This receptor was taken from a human donor with low-grade glioma or glioblastoma, undergoing nonglioma brain surgery, or in good health (not recorded which). Material: glioma tissue, nonneoplastic brain tissue, or PBMCs (not recorded which). J is TRBJ2-5 and V is TRBV7-2; D call uncertain. The CDR3 loop reads CASILRFIGSRLQETQYF. The DNA for the CDR3 is TGTGCCAGCATCTTAAGGTTCATTGGTTCGAGGTTGCAAGAGACCCAGTACTTC.